The text below deals with one T cell receptor (beta chain). Its antigen is unknown. V was pared by 3 bases and J by 5 bases, with 10 bases of the junction left unmatched. The CDR3 runs to 15 residues. CDR1 is GTSNPN and CDR2 is SVGIG in the germline V gene (reference sequence). The PCR contained 60 Vbeta and 13 Jbeta primers. TCRdb keeps only in-frame clones here, not all; method: immunoSEQ multiplex PCR. The repertoire holds 100,000 or so clones, with about 78% as singletons. This record comes from a study of cytomegalovirus exposure and HLA in healthy donors. Study results and caveats: For TCR beta chains, V- and J-gene trimming was later linked to a missense DCLRE1C variant. A later analysis showed that HLA-associated TCR beta chains had undergone more clonal expansion than equally common others.

Specimen: PBMCs. This sequence was found in a woman aged 40-49 years in good health and CMV-seropositive. V usage is TRBV30 and J usage is TRBJ1-2; 9 bases align to TRBD1. DNA of the CDR3: TGTGCCTGGAGCCCAGCCGGGACAGGGAGGTATGGCTACACCTTC. Its protein product is CAWSPAGTGRYGYTF.